The 32 T cell receptor beta chains in this list originate from one sample, sequenced in a study of beta chain features in type 1 diabetes. Their antigens are not known. Whole-study results and caveats: Moderate but significant shortening of TCRB CDR3s was recorded in all four CD4+ subsets from Type 1 diabetes patients.

Isolated RNA was reverse transcribed in full, so expressed TCRB transcripts were sequenced. The method was immunoSEQ multiplex PCR; TCRdb's version includes in-frame clones alone and lacks a portion of them. The repertoire holds roughly 280,000 clones, with about 24% as singletons. Source material: naive CD4+ T cells from blood. The source of these receptors is a woman aged 25 to 45 with type 1 diabetes.

This clone was observed a few times. The chain carries TRBV14 and TRBJ2-3; a weak D match, TRBD2 (6 bases). Deletions cut 4 bases from V and 3 bases from J, with 17 bases between. Germline V gene lookup returns CDR1 SGHDN and CDR2 FVKESK. The CDR3 is 16 residues long. CDR3 amino acids: CASSLTREAWTDTQYF. DNA for the CDR3: TGTGCCAGCAGCCTGACGAGGGAGGCCTGGACAGATACGCAGTATTTT.

V gene TRBV12-5 combines with J gene TRBJ1-1; D not resolved. V gave up 8 bases and J gave up 5 bases, with 9 bases separating them. CDR3 length: 11 amino acids. Germline values: CDR1 LGHNT, CDR2 FRNRAP. The CDR3 coding sequence is TGTGCTAGTAGGAGAAGAACTGAAGCTTTCTTT. Its translation: CASRRRTEAFF.

The chain couples TRBV10-3 to TRBJ1-2; the D gene is possibly TRBD1 (5 bases). The CDR3 extends over 12 amino acids. Germline V gives CDR1 ENHRY, CDR2 SYGVKD. Trimming left V 3 bases short and J 7 bases short, with 9 bases between. CDR3 DNA: TGTGCCATCAGTGACTTCGACAGTGGCTACACCTTC. Protein: CAISDFDSGYTF.

This clone was counted only a few times. V is TRBV28 and J is TRBJ1-5, with D uncertain. V lost 8 bases to trimming and J lost 2 bases, with 10 bases between them. Germline CDR1 MDHEN, CDR2 SYDVKM. The CDR3 loop spans 13 amino acids. CDR3 amino acids: CASRVSGNQPQHF. CDR3 bases: TGTGCCAGCCGCGTTAGCGGCAATCAGCCCCAGCATTTT. Using reference TRBV28 and TRBJ1-5 for the parts outside the CDR3, the full variable domain is DVKVTQSSRYLVKRTGEKVFLECVQDMDHENMFWYRQDPGLGLRLIYFSYDVKMKEKGDIPEGYSVSREKKERFSLILESASTNQTSMYLCASRVSGNQPQHFGDGTRLSIL.

This chain connects TRBV4-1 to TRBJ1-1; 7 positions match TRBD1. This CDR3 spans 16 amino acids. From germline, CDR1 is MGHRA and CDR2 YSYEKL. Unmatched junction bases numbered 8, after V lost 4 bases and J lost 0 bases. The CDR3 region has the DNA TGCGCCAGCAGCCGCCTGGGACAGCCAATGAACACTGAAGCTTTCTTT. This gives the protein CASSRLGQPMNTEAFF.

The chain recombines TRBV5-4 with TRBJ1-1; 7 bases line up with TRBD1. CDR3 length equals 15 residues. CDR1 and CDR2 (germline): SGHNT, YYREEE (reference sequence). Trimming cost V 2 bases and J 4 bases; bases outside gene matches: 8. The CDR3 nucleotides read TGTGCCAGCAGCTTTCTCTCCGGGACAGTCACTGAAGCTTTCTTT. It codes for CASSFLSGTVTEAFF.

This clone was detected a few times. The chain links TRBV19 to TRBJ2-7; 8 bases align to TRBD2. V shed 7 bases, J shed 5 bases, and the junction held 7 bases outside the gene matches. Germline CDR1 LNHDA, CDR2 SQIVND (reference sequence). This CDR3 region has 13 residues. The CDR3 DNA reads as TGTGCCAGTAAAACTAGCGGCACCGACGAGCAGTACTTC. It yields the protein CASKTSGTDEQYF.

This clone was counted only a few times. The V and J genes are TRBV5-6 and TRBJ2-7; 8 bases fit TRBD2. Germline V gene data show CDR1 as SGHDT and CDR2 as YYEEEE. CDR3 length equals 14 residues. The V and J ends lost 5 bases and 0 bases, in that order; junction bases with no gene match: 4. CDR3 bases: TGTGCCAGCAGAGCTAGCGGGTACTCCTACGAGCAGTACTTC. Its translation: CASRASGYSYEQYF.

This clone was counted only a few times. The genes are TRBV5-1 and TRBJ2-7; the match to TRBD1 covers 7 bases. CDR1 SGHRS and CDR2 YFSETQ come from the germline V gene. J was trimmed by 1 base and V by 2 bases; bases with no gene match: 15. The CDR3 extends over 18 amino acids. The CDR3 DNA reads TGCGCCAGCAGCTTCTTGTCCGCACCGGGACAGCCATCCTACGAGCAGTACTTC. Translation gives CASSFLSAPGQPSYEQYF. Looking up the rest from reference TRBV5-1 and TRBJ2-7 gives the full variable domain: KAGVTQTPRYLIKTRGQQVTLSCSPISGHRSVSWYQQTPGQGLQFLFEYFSETQRNKGNFPGRFSGRQFSNSRSEMNVSTLELGDSALYLCASSFLSAPGQPSYEQYFGPGTRLTVT.

As concerns this clone: The junction and the germline gene differ at one end; a read error may be behind it. The CDR3 here is CASSSLTGTGELFF. The CDR3, as DNA: TGTGCTAGCAGCTCCCTCACCGGGACCGGGGAGCTGTTTTTT. This rearrangement joins TRBV7-7 to TRBJ2-2, with D unclear. This CDR3 comprises 14 residues. In germline, CDR1 is SSHAT, CDR2 FNYEAQ (reference sequence).

The CDR3 DNA reads as TGTGCCATCAGTGAGTTGGCTCCCGAGCAGTACTTC. This encodes CAISELAPEQYF. The chain links TRBV10-3 to TRBJ2-7; D is unresolved. From germline, CDR1 is ENHRY and CDR2 SYGVKD. This CDR3 is built from 12 residues. Trimming left V 1 base short and J 6 bases short, with 7 bases between.

This sequence joins TRBV13 and TRBJ2-1; 8 positions agree with TRBD1. The V and J ends lost 3 bases and 0 bases, in that order; junction bases with no gene match: 4. In germline, CDR1 is PRHDT, CDR2 FYEKMQ (reference sequence). CDR3 size: 16 residues. CDR3 sequence reads: CASSFGDRSSYNEQFF. The CDR3 coding sequence is TGTGCCAGCAGCTTTGGGGACAGGAGCTCCTACAATGAGCAGTTCTTC.

On this clone: An end of the junction differs from the germline gene, which may be a read error. V gene TRBV27 combines with J gene TRBJ2-7; tentatively, D is TRBD1 (5 bases). Germline loops: CDR1 MNHEY, CDR2 SMNVEV (reference sequence). This CDR3 region has 13 residues. CDR3 DNA: TGTGCCAGCAATTTAGACAGAGCCTACGAGCAGTACTTC. This gives the protein CASNLDRAYEQYF.

The CDR3 sequence is CASSQQQGDYGYTF. The CDR3 DNA reads as TGCGCCAGCAGCCAGCAACAGGGAGACTATGGCTACACCTTC. The chain carries TRBV4-1 and TRBJ1-2; D perhaps matches TRBD1 (6 bases). The CDR3 extends over 14 amino acids. Germline-derived CDR1 and CDR2 are MGHRA and YSYEKL. V dropped 3 bases and J dropped 3 bases, with 11 bases sitting between them.

The rearrangement uses TRBV6-1 and TRBJ2-3; 9 bases align to TRBD2. CDR3 length: 13 residues. Germline lookup yields CDR1 MNHNS and CDR2 SASEGT. With 10 bases clipped from V and 1 base from J, the junction kept 3 bases outside the gene matches. The CDR3 spells CAIRTSGTDTQYF. The CDR3 DNA reads as TGTGCCATACGGACTAGCGGCACAGATACGCAGTATTTT.

A few counts support this clone. This chain joins TRBV15 and TRBJ2-2, with 8 bases identical to TRBD1. Germline V gene lookup returns CDR1 LNHNV and CDR2 YYDKDF (reference sequence). The J segment lost 6 bases and the V segment lost 6 bases, leaving 6 bases of the junction unmatched. This CDR3 spans 14 amino acids. The CDR3 reads CATRKDRVAGELFF. The CDR3 DNA sequence: TGTGCCACCAGAAAGGACAGGGTCGCCGGGGAGCTGTTTTTT.

This chain links TRBV5-1 with TRBJ1-1, with a tentative D call TRBD1 (6 bases). The CDR3 extends over 14 amino acids. The germline V and J ends were trimmed by 0 bases and 7 bases, with 13 bases remaining between them. Germline values: CDR1 SGHRS, CDR2 YFSETQ. The CDR3 DNA sequence: TGCGCCAGCAGCTTGGATCAGGGGTGGGGTGAAGCTTTCTTT. Protein sequence: CASSLDQGWGEAFF.

The chain recombines TRBV5-1 with TRBJ2-5, with 8 positions matching TRBD1. The CDR3 has 15 residues. The J segment lost 5 bases and the V segment lost 0 bases, leaving 6 bases of the junction unmatched. CDR1 and CDR2 from the germline V gene are SGHRS and YFSETQ. The CDR3 DNA reads as TGCGCCAGCAGCTTGGGGACAGGGAGAGGCGAGACCCAGTACTTC. It encodes CASSLGTGRGETQYF.

This clone was observed a handful of times. The chain joins TRBV9 to TRBJ1-1; D is undetermined. V was pared by 4 bases and J by 7 bases, with 17 bases between. The CDR3 totals 14 residues. The germline V gene has CDR1 SGDLS and CDR2 YYNGEE. CDR3 amino acids: CASSPYGQTLEAFF. Here the CDR3 DNA reads TGTGCCAGCAGCCCCTACGGCCAGACTCTTGAAGCTTTCTTT.

This clone was recorded a few times. The chain uses TRBV7-9 and TRBJ2-4, with D possibly matching TRBD1 (7 bases). Germline V gene sequence: CDR1 SEHNR, CDR2 FQNEAQ (reference sequence). The V end lost 2 bases, the J end lost 6 bases, and 11 bases lay between the germline ends. This CDR3 is built from 14 residues. The CDR3 DNA reads TGTGCCAGCAGCTTATTCCAGGGGGGAAACATTCAGTACTTC. Encoded protein: CASSLFQGGNIQYF.

There are a few counts of this clone. The V gene is TRBV4-2, the J gene TRBJ2-1; 10 bases agree with TRBD2. The germline V gene has CDR1 LGHNA and CDR2 YNFKEQ. This CDR3 region has 14 residues. Trimming cost V 0 bases and J 12 bases; bases outside gene matches: 5. This CDR3 reads CASSQEGTSGMQFF. As DNA, the CDR3 is TGTGCCAGCAGCCAAGAAGGCACTAGCGGGATGCAGTTCTTC.

The sample holds a few counts of this clone. The V call is TRBV25-1, the J call TRBJ2-5; D possibly corresponds to TRBD2 (5 bases). CDR1 is MGHDK, CDR2 SYGVNS, per germline. The CDR3 has 14 amino acids. V dropped 4 bases and J dropped 9 bases, with 18 bases sitting between them. The CDR3 spells CASSAPGNLRAQYF. CDR3 bases: TGTGCCAGCAGTGCACCCGGGAACCTGAGAGCCCAGTACTTC. Based on the CDR3 plus reference TRBV25-1 and TRBJ2-5, the full variable domain is EADIYQTPRYLVIGTGKKITLECSQTMGHDKMYWYQQDPGMELHLIHYSYGVNSTEKGDLSSESTVSRIRTEHFPLTLESARPSHTSQYLCASSAPGNLRAQYFGPGTRLLVL.

The V call is TRBV30, the J call TRBJ2-7; tentative D call: TRBD2 (6 bases). V was trimmed by 3 bases and J by 2 bases, leaving 11 bases between them. The CDR3 is made up of 13 amino acids. Germline values: CDR1 GTSNPN, CDR2 SVGIG (reference sequence). CDR3 nucleotides: TGTGCCTGGAGCGGCGGGACCCCCTACGAGCAGTACTTC. Translating gives CAWSGGTPYEQYF.

The chain recombines TRBV5-4 with TRBJ2-1; 13 bases agree with TRBD2. V dropped 4 bases and J dropped 8; count of bases not matched to a gene: 6. The length of the CDR3 is 15 residues. Germline CDR1 SGHNT, CDR2 YYREEE (reference sequence). CDR3 nucleotide sequence: TGTGCCAGCAGCGGGGGACTAGCGGGAAACGATGAGCAGTTCTTC. This encodes CASSGGLAGNDEQFF.

This clone was found a few times. The chain employs TRBV7-9 and TRBJ1-2; D perhaps matches TRBD1 (6 bases). This CDR3 contains 15 residues. V lost 5 bases and J lost 8, with 21 bases in between. Germline V gene sequence: CDR1 SEHNR, CDR2 FQNEAQ (reference sequence). The CDR3 nucleotides read TGTGCCAGCAGCGCCACCGTCACAGGGCCCGGCGGCTACACCTTC. Protein product: CASSATVTGPGGYTF.

For this clone: Other DNA sequences in this specimen translate into the identical CDR3. V usage is TRBV18 and J usage is TRBJ2-7, with TRBD2 matching 7 bases. The length of the CDR3 is 12 residues. Germline loops: CDR1 KGHSH, CDR2 LQKENI. V lost 3 bases, J lost 5 bases, and 1 base stayed unmatched. The CDR3, as DNA: TGTGCCAGCTCACCTGGGAGGGACGAGCAGTACTTC. Translating gives CASSPGRDEQYF. The entire variable domain, with the rest obtained from reference TRBV18 and TRBJ2-7, is as follows: NAGVMQNPRHLVRRRGQEARLRCSPMKGHSHVYWYRQLPEEGLKFMVYLQKENIIDESGMPKERFSAEFPKEGPSILRIQQVVRGDSAAYFCASSPGRDEQYFGPGTRLTVT.

The sample holds a few counts of this clone. This chain connects TRBV18 to TRBJ2-4, with 7 bases fitting TRBD2. The CDR3 spans 15 residues. V lost 3 bases to trimming and J lost 6 bases; unmatched junction nucleotides: 8. Germline values: CDR1 KGHSH, CDR2 LQKENI. This CDR3 is CASSPMGGPGNIQYF. The CDR3 nucleotides read TGTGCCAGCTCACCCATGGGAGGGCCCGGAAACATTCAGTACTTC.

A few counts support this clone. V gene TRBV30 combines with J gene TRBJ2-1, with D possibly matching TRBD2 (5 bases). Germline CDR1 reads GTSNPN; CDR2 reads SVGIG (reference sequence). The CDR3 spans 14 residues. Trimming took off 4 bases at V and 10 bases at J, with 20 bases between the two ends. CDR3 loop: CAWNYEGAREEQFF. DNA of the CDR3: TGTGCCTGGAACTATGAGGGAGCAAGGGAAGAGCAGTTCTTC.

This clone was detected only a few times. The chain uses TRBV18 and TRBJ1-1; the D is unclear. The CDR3 spans 12 residues. V gave up 5 bases and J gave up 11 bases, with 15 bases separating them. CDR1 KGHSH and CDR2 LQKENI come from the germline V gene. The CDR3 coding sequence is TGTGCCAGCTCAGAACCTTCGAGTCTCGCTTTCTTT. Translated, it gives CASSEPSSLAFF.

DNA of the CDR3: TGTGCCAGCAGTCGGGACAGGGCCGAAGAGACCCAGTACTTC. It encodes CASSRDRAEETQYF. The V gene is TRBV2, the J gene TRBJ2-5; TRBD1 aligns across 9 bases. Looked up from germline, CDR1 is SNHLY and CDR2 is FYNNEI. This CDR3 region has 14 residues. J gave up 3 bases and V 5 bases, and 4 bases lay outside the gene matches.

V is TRBV28 and J is TRBJ2-6, with no clear D. This CDR3 is 15 amino acids long. CDR1 is MDHEN, CDR2 SYDVKM, per germline. V was shortened by 4 bases and J by 0 bases, with 7 bases between the two germline ends. The CDR3 DNA reads as TGTGCCAGCAGTTCACCTACCTCTGGGGCCAACGTCCTGACTTTC. Translation gives CASSSPTSGANVLTF.

A few counts support this clone. This chain links TRBV5-4 with TRBJ2-1; 7 bases match TRBD2. V trimming: 0 bases; J trimming: 5 bases; junction bases outside the gene matches: 5. The CDR3 length is 15 residues. CDR1 is SGHNT and CDR2 is YYREEE in the germline V gene (reference sequence). The CDR3 DNA follows: TGTGCCAGCAGCTTGGGAGGGAGGGCCAACAATGAGCAGTTCTTC. Translation gives CASSLGGRANNEQFF.